This T cell receptor beta chain was recorded in a study of cytomegalovirus exposure and HLA in healthy donors. Study-level results: The HLA-A and HLA-B alleles of most subjects were reportedly predicted accurately from TCR beta sequences. Cytomegalovirus-associated TCR beta chains were listed, numbering some 180. The authors confirmed in vitro that a few CMV-associated chains were specific for CMV antigens.

Healthy bone marrow donors formed the donor group. CDR1 and CDR2 (germline): SGHTS, YDEGEE. V lost 0 bases and J 4 bases, leaving 6 bases between the germline ends. The CDR3 spans 13 residues. About this clone: Its matching antigen is unknown.

Amplification used 60 Vbeta primers and 13 Jbeta primers. Profiled with immunoSEQ multiplex PCR; TCRdb holds only in-frame clones, not every one. The table lists 90,000 to 120,000 clones, 74% of them singletons. This chain joins TRBV5-8 and TRBJ2-3; D gene ambiguous. This receptor was obtained from a woman aged 40 to 55 in good health and CMV-seropositive. The sequenced sample consisted of PBMCs. CDR3 residues: CASSLEAPDTQYF. The CDR3, as DNA: TGTGCCAGCAGCTTGGAAGCGCCAGATACGCAGTATTTT.